This T cell receptor (beta chain) was sequenced during a study of cytomegalovirus exposure and HLA in healthy donors. Study-level results: CMV serostatus stood as the only immune exposure information on hand.

The PCR contained 60 Vbeta and 13 Jbeta primers. Using immunoSEQ multiplex PCR, the repertoire was profiled, and TCRdb retains in-frame clones only, with some absent. The table has around 130,000 clones, roughly 79% seen once; the top ten hold approximately 1.5%. Between the trimmed V and J ends, which lost 3 bases and 0 bases, there was a span of 6 bases. This CDR3 contains 14 residues. Germline assignment: CDR1 MNHEY and CDR2 SMNVEV (reference sequence). Concerning this clone: The antigen is undetermined.

What was sequenced was PBMCs. This clonotype originated in a woman younger than 30 in good health and CMV-seronegative. The V and J genes are TRBV27 and TRBJ1-5; D is uncertain. The CDR3 nucleotides are TGTGCCAGCAGTTTGACACCTAGCAATCAGCCCCAGCATTTT. Translated: CASSLTPSNQPQHF.